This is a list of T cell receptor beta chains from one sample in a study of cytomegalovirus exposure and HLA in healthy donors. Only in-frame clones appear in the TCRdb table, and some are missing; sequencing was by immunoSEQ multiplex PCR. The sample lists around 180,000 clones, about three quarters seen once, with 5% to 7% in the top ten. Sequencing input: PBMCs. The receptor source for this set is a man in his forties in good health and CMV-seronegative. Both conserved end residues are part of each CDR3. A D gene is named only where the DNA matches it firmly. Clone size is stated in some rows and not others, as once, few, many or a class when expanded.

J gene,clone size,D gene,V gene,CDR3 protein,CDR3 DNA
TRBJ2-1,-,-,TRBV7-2,CASSLVSSEQFF,TGTGCCAGCAGCTTGGTGTCTAGTGAGCAGTTCTTC
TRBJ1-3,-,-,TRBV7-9,CASRPRGSGNTIYF,TGTGCCAGCAGGCCCCGGGGCTCTGGAAACACCATATATTTT
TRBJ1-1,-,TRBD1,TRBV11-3,CASSSYRGPEAFF,TGTGCCAGCAGCTCATACAGGGGGCCTGAAGCTTTCTTT
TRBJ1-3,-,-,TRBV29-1,CSVDGRRGNTIYF,TGCAGCGTTGACGGCAGGCGTGGAAACACCATATATTTT
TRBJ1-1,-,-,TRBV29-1,CSVAGGGMNTEAFF,TGCAGCGTTGCGGGAGGGGGAATGAACACTGAAGCTTTCTTT
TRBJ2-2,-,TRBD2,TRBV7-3,CASSPGGDGELFF,TGTGCCAGCAGCCCGGGAGGGGACGGGGAGCTGTTTTTT
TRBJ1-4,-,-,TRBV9,CASSKGVVNEKLFF,TGTGCCAGCAGCAAAGGGGTAGTCAATGAAAAACTGTTTTTT
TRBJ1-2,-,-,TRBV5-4,CASNRGSARNYGYTF,TGTGCCAGCAACCGGGGGTCGGCCAGGAACTATGGCTACACCTTC
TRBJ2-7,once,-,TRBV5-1,CASSLVASSSYEQYF,TGCGCCAGCAGCTTGGTAGCGTCCAGCTCCTACGAGCAGTACTTC
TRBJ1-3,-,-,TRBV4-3,CASSQAIGGFSGNTIYF,TGCGCCAGCAGCCAAGCAATCGGGGGATTCTCTGGAAACACCATATATTTT
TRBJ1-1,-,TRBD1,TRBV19,CASSKTQRTGRKSNPEAFF,TGTGCCAGTAGCAAAACCCAGAGGACAGGGAGAAAATCCAACCCTGAAGCTTTCTTT
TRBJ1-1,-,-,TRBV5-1,CASSRQTSTYEAFF,TGCGCCAGCAGCCGTCAAACGAGCACTTATGAAGCTTTCTTT
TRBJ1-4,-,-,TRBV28,CASTLTGNSNEKLFF,TGTGCCAGCACCCTTACAGGGAACAGTAATGAAAAACTGTTTTTT
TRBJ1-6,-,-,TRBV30,CAWSGGGSPLHF,TGTGCCTGGAGTGGGGGGGGCTCACCCCTCCACTTT
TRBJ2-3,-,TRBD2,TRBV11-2,CASSFVAGASTDTQYF,TGTGCCAGCAGCTTCGTAGCGGGGGCTAGCACAGATACGCAGTATTTT
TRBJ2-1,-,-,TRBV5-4,CASSNNGGEQFF,TGTGCCAGCAGCAACAACGGCGGGGAGCAGTTCTTC
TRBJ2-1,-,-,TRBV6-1,CASTRGVSSYNEQFF,TGTGCCAGCACCCGCGGGGTTAGCTCCTACAATGAGCAGTTCTTC
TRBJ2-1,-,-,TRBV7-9,CATTVSYNEQFF,TGTGCCACTACGGTGTCCTACAATGAGCAGTTCTTC
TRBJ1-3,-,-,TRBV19,CASSTRRQSSGNTIYF,TGTGCCAGTAGCACGAGGAGACAGAGCTCTGGAAACACCATATATTTT
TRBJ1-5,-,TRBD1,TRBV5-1,CASSLGTGTTNQPQHF,TGCGCCAGCAGCTTGGGGACAGGTACGACCAATCAGCCCCAGCATTTT
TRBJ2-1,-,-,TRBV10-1,CASSESEQGYNEQFF,TGCGCCAGCAGTGAGTCGGAACAGGGATACAATGAGCAGTTCTTC
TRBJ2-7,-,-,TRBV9,CASSDGGDSSYEQYF,TGTGCCAGCAGCGACGGTGGGGACTCAAGCTACGAGCAGTACTTC
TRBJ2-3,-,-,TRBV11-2,CASSLQELTDTQYF,TGTGCCAGCAGCTTACAGGAATTAACAGATACGCAGTATTTT
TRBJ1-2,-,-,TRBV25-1,CASSITEAHGYTF,TGTGCCAGCAGCATTACGGAGGCGCATGGCTACACCTTC
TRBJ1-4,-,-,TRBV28,CASSLSGVNEKLFF,TGTGCCAGCAGTTTATCGGGAGTTAATGAAAAACTGTTTTTT
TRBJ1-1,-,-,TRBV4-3,CASSEARENTEAFF,TGCGCCAGCAGCGAAGCCAGGGAGAACACTGAAGCTTTCTTT
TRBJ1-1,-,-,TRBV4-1,CASSLMEVGNTEAFF,TGCGCCAGCAGCCTCATGGAGGTGGGGAACACTGAAGCTTTCTTT
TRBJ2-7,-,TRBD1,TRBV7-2,CASSGQGASYEQYF,TGTGCCAGCAGTGGACAGGGGGCTTCCTACGAGCAGTACTTC
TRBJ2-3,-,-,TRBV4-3,CASSQDRGDTQYF,TGCGCCAGCAGCCAAGACCGAGGCGATACGCAGTATTTT
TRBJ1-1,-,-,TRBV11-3,CASSYGEGWNTEAFF,TGTGCCAGCAGCTACGGAGAGGGATGGAACACTGAAGCTTTCTTT
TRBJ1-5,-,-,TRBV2,CASSGQGGQPQHF,TGTGCCAGCAGTGGTCAGGGAGGTCAGCCCCAGCATTTT
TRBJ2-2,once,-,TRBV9,CASSPSRRTGELFF,TGTGCCAGCAGCCCGAGCAGGAGGACCGGGGAGCTGTTTTTT
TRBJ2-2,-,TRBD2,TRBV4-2,CASSHIAGTNTGELFF,TGTGCCAGCAGCCATATAGCGGGCACGAACACCGGGGAGCTGTTTTTT
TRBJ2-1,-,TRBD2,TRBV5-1,CASSFSGKVEEQFF,TGCGCCAGCAGCTTTAGCGGGAAGGTCGAAGAGCAGTTCTTC
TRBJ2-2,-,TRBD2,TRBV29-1,CSVAGLAGGTGELFF,TGCAGCGTTGCCGGACTAGCGGGGGGCACCGGGGAGCTGTTTTTT
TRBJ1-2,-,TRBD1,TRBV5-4,CASSATTTGGDGYTF,TGTGCCAGCAGCGCTACCACGACAGGGGGCGACGGCTACACCTTC
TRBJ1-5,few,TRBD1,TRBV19,CASSSLGSGRGQGNQPQHF,TGTGCCAGTAGTTCGTTGGGTTCGGGAAGGGGGCAAGGGAATCAGCCCCAGCATTTT
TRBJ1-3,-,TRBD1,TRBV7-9,CASSLEGTAGNTIYF,TGTGCCAGCAGCTTAGAAGGGACAGCTGGAAACACCATATATTTT
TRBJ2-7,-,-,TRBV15,CATRGNGVSSEQYF,TGTGCCACCCGAGGCAACGGCGTCTCTTCCGAGCAGTACTTC
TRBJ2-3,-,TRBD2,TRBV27,CASSPPGLAGADTQYF,TGTGCCAGCAGTCCCCCGGGACTAGCGGGAGCAGATACGCAGTATTTT
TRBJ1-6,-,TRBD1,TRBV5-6,CASSSGQGSNSPPHF,TGTGCCAGCAGCTCTGGACAGGGCTCTAATTCACCCCCCCACTTT
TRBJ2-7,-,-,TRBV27,CASSIQGTPYEQYF,TGTGCCAGCAGTATTCAGGGGACCCCCTACGAGCAGTACTTC
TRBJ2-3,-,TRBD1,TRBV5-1,CASSAGTGGANTQYF,TGCGCCAGCAGCGCCGGGACAGGGGGCGCGAATACGCAGTATTTT
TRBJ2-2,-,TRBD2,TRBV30,CAWSVYGLAGVPGELFF,TGTGCCTGGAGTGTTTACGGACTAGCGGGAGTTCCCGGGGAGCTGTTTTTT
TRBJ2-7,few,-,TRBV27,CASSLDGRRYEQYF,TGTGCCAGCAGTTTAGACGGGAGACGCTACGAGCAGTACTTC
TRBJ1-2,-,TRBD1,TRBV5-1,CASSLVDRGRDGYTF,TGCGCCAGCAGCTTGGTGGACAGGGGGCGGGATGGCTACACCTTC
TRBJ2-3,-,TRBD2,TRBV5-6,CASSDGAGEWTDTQYF,TGTGCCAGCAGCGATGGAGCGGGGGAATGGACAGATACGCAGTATTTT
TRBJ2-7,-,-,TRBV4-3,CASSHEKDSTSYEQYF,TGCGCCAGCAGCCACGAAAAGGACAGCACAAGCTACGAGCAGTACTTC
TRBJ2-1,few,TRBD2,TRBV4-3,CASSQDAAGYNEQFF,TGCGCCAGCAGCCAAGATGCAGCGGGATACAATGAGCAGTTCTTC
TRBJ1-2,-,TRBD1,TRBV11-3,CASSRTGVGYGYTF,TGTGCCAGCAGTCGGACAGGGGTGGGATATGGCTACACCTTC
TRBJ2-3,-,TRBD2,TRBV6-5,CASSYGEWTSKDTQYF,TGTGCCAGCAGTTACGGGGAGTGGACTAGCAAGGATACGCAGTATTTT
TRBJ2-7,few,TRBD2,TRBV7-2,CASSLLAGAYEQYF,TGTGCCAGCAGCTTATTAGCGGGAGCCTACGAGCAGTACTTC